The 6 T cell receptor beta chains in this list originate from one sample, sequenced in a study of shared clonotypes between healthy human individuals. Only CD45RO-negative cells positively selected for CCR7 counted as naive CD8 cells, so terminally differentiated effector memory CD45RA+ cells were excluded. This table comes from immunoSEQ multiplex PCR, and its TCRdb copy is limited to in-frame clones, with some not included. This table has about 580,000 clones, about 98% appearing once. The sample was naive CD8+ T cells sorted from blood. These receptors were taken from a young man in good health.

The chain joins TRBV6-6 to TRBJ2-7; D possibly corresponds to TRBD1 (6 bases). Trimming shortened V by 4 bases and J by 6 bases, and 10 bases separated the two germline ends. Germline CDR1 is MNHNY and CDR2 is SVGAGI (reference sequence). This CDR3 region has 12 residues. The CDR3 loop is CASSSQGSEQYF. DNA of the CDR3: TGTGCCAGCAGTTCACAGGGTTCCGAGCAGTACTTC.

The rearrangement joins TRBV29-1 to TRBJ1-1, with 8 bases fitting TRBD1. CDR1 is SQVTM and CDR2 is ANQGSEA in the germline V gene. The CDR3 runs 15 residues. Trimming cost V 4 bases and J 0 bases; bases outside gene matches: 7. The CDR3 sequence: CSVGTGGRMNTEAFF. The DNA of the CDR3 is TGCAGCGTTGGTACAGGGGGGAGGATGAACACTGAAGCTTTCTTT.

This chain links TRBV29-1 with TRBJ2-1; D could derive from TRBD1 or TRBD2 (5 bases each). Trimming shortened V by 4 bases and J by 3 bases, and 10 bases separated the two germline ends. The CDR3 runs 13 residues. Germline V gene lookup returns CDR1 SQVTM and CDR2 ANQGSEA. CDR3 coding DNA: TGCAGCGTTGTAGGGGAGAACTACAATGAGCAGTTCTTC. Translation gives CSVVGENYNEQFF.

On this clone itself: Distinct nucleotide sequences in the sample also encode this CDR3. V usage is TRBV7-9 and J usage is TRBJ2-7; D is unresolved. Looked up from germline, CDR1 is SEHNR and CDR2 is FQNEAQ (reference sequence). Trimming cost V 6 bases and J 1 base, with 10 bases left between them. The CDR3 is 13 amino acids. CDR3 residues: CASSLVVSYEQYF. In DNA form, the CDR3 reads TGTGCCAGCAGTCTAGTCGTTTCCTACGAGCAGTACTTC.

The rearrangement joins TRBV6-8 to TRBJ2-1; 8 bases are a match to TRBD2. From germline, CDR1 is MNHGY and CDR2 SAAAGT. Germline trimming cut 8 bases from V and 1 base from J; bases unmatched to any gene: 13. This CDR3 is 17 amino acids long. The CDR3 DNA is TGTGCCAGCTTGAGTCGGGAGGGCCCAATTTCCTACAATGAGCAGTTCTTC. This sequence encodes CASLSREGPISYNEQFF.

The CDR3 DNA reads as TGTGCCAGCAGCCCCACGGGGTCTATAACAGGGGCTTTCTTT. Its protein product is CASSPTGSITGAFF. V and J are TRBV6-5 and TRBJ1-1, with D maybe TRBD1 (6 bases). This CDR3 region has 14 residues. V was shortened by 6 bases and J by 11 bases, with 22 bases between the two germline ends. CDR1 and CDR2 from the germline V gene are MNHEY and SVGAGI.